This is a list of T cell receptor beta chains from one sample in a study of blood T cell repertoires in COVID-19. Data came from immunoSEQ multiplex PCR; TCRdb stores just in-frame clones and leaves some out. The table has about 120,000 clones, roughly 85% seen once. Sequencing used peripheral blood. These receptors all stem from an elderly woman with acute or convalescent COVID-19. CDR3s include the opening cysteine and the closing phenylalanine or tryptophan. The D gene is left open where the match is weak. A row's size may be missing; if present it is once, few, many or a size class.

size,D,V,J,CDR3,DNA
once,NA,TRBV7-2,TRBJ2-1,CASSLWLGAEQFF,TGTGCCAGCAGCTTATGGCTGGGGGCTGAGCAGTTCTTC
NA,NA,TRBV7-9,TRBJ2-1,CASSAKRRGYGSYNEQFF,TGTGCCAGCAGCGCTAAACGTCGGGGTTACGGGTCCTACAATGAGCAGTTCTTC
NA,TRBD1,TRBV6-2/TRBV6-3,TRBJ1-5,CASSDRVVGNQPQHF,TGTGCCAGCAGCGACAGGGTGGTTGGAAATCAGCCCCAGCATTTT
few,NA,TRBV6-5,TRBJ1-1,CASRDSSKIEAFF,TGTGCCAGCAGAGACTCGAGCAAGATTGAAGCTTTCTTT
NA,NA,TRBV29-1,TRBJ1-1,CSVRGTLTQAFF,TGCAGCGTCCGGGGTACACTCACCCAAGCTTTCTTT
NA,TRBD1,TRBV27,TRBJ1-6,CASSRDRVDSPLHF,TGTGCCAGCAGCCGGGACAGGGTAGACTCACCCCTCCACTTT
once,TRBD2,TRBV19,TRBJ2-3,CASSTEWGGRATDTQYF,TGTGCCAGTAGTACGGAGTGGGGGGGAAGAGCCACAGATACGCAGTATTTT
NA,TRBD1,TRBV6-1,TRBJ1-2,CASSEQGANYGYTF,TGTGCCAGCAGTGAACAGGGGGCCAACTATGGCTACACCTTC
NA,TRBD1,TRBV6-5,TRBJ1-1,CASSPQGGEAFF,TGTGCCAGCAGTCCTCAGGGGGGAGAAGCTTTCTTT
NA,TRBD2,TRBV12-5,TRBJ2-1,CASGLVLSGGYNEQFF,TGTGCTAGTGGTTTGGTACTGAGCGGGGGTTACAATGAGCAGTTCTTC
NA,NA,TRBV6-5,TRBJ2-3,CASAGDSDTQYF,TGTGCCAGCGCCGGGGACTCGGATACGCAGTATTTT
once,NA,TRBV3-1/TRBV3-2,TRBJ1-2,CASSLQAFGYTF,TGTGCCAGCAGTCTCCAGGCGTTCGGCTACACCTTC
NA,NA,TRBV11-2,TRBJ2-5,CASSQPAGTQETQYF,TGTGCCAGCAGCCAACCCGCGGGAACCCAAGAGACCCAGTACTTC
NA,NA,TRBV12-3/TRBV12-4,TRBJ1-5,CASTGGPGPQHF,TGTGCCAGCACCGGCGGCCCGGGGCCCCAGCATTTT
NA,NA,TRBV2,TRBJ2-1,CASSASRSQGYYNEQFF,TGTGCCAGCAGCGCCAGCCGAAGTCAGGGGTATTACAATGAGCAGTTCTTC
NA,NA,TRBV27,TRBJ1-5,CASSLSGGGAWGNQPQHF,TGTGCCAGCAGTTTATCTGGCGGGGGGGCTTGGGGCAATCAGCCCCAGCATTTT
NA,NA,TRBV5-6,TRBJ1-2,CASSLSQAYGYTF,TGTGCCAGCAGCTTGAGTCAGGCCTATGGCTACACCTTC
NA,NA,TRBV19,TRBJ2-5,CASSISINGHPLYF,TGTGCCAGTAGTATTTCGATTAACGGTCACCCCCTGTACTTC
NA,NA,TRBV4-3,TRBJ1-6,CASSQEAAGGLGSPLHF,TGCGCCAGCAGCCAAGAAGCGGCGGGAGGATTAGGTTCACCCCTCCACTTT
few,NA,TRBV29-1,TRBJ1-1,CSTAGTTNTEAFF,TGCAGCACCGCCGGGACAACGAACACTGAAGCTTTCTTT
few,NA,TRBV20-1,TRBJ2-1,CSASLHAANEQFF,TGCAGTGCTAGTTTACATGCAGCGAATGAGCAGTTCTTC
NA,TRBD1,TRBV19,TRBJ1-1,CASSTLGQGALLNTEAFF,TGTGCCAGTAGTACGCTCGGACAGGGGGCTCTTTTGAACACTGAAGCTTTCTTT
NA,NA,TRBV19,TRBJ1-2,CASSIAGASNGYTF,TGTGCCAGTAGTATAGCAGGGGCGAGTAATGGCTACACCTTC
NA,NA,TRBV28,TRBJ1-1,CASRPWGAEAFF,TGTGCCAGCAGACCCTGGGGCGCTGAAGCTTTCTTT
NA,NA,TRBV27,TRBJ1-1,CASSLEWTRQAEAFF,TGTGCCAGCAGTTTAGAGTGGACAAGGCAGGCTGAAGCTTTCTTT
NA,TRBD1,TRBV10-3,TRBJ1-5,CAISTGGSNQPQHF,TGTGCCATCAGTACAGGGGGATCTAATCAGCCCCAGCATTTT
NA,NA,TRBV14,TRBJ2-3,CASSQVPVHTQYF,TGTGCCAGCAGCCAAGTCCCGGTGCATACGCAGTATTTT
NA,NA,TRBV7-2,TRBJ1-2,CASSLGQGDGYTF,TGTGCCAGCAGCTTAGGGCAGGGTGATGGCTACACCTTC
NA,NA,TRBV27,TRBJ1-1,CASSPLSGAEAFF,TGTGCCAGCAGTCCCCTATCGGGGGCTGAAGCTTTCTTT
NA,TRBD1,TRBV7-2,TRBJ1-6,CASSLQGASNSPLHF,TGTGCCAGCAGTTTACAGGGGGCTTCGAATTCACCCCTCCACTTT
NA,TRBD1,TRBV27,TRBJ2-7,CASSLGQGGYEQYF,TGTGCCAGCAGTTTGGGACAGGGTGGATACGAGCAGTACTTC
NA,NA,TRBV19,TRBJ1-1,CASGRLNTEAFF,TGTGCCAGCGGGAGACTGAACACTGAAGCTTTCTTT
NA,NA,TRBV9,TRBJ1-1,CASSPEAWSEAFF,TGTGCCAGCAGCCCCGAGGCGTGGTCTGAAGCTTTCTTT
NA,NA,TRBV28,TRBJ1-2,CASSARALDHTF,TGTGCCAGCAGCGCGAGGGCCTTGGACCACACCTTC
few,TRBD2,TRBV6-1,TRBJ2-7,CASSERTSGHYEQYF,TGTGCCAGCAGTGAACGGACTAGCGGACACTACGAGCAGTACTTC
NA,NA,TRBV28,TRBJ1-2,CASSYRSGSNGYTF,TGTGCCAGCAGCTACCGCTCCGGGTCCAATGGCTACACCTTC
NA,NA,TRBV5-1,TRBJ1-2,CASSLNRERNYGYTF,TGCGCCAGCAGCTTAAACAGGGAGAGGAACTATGGCTACACCTTC
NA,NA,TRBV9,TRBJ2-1,CASSVESQGNEQFF,TGTGCCAGCAGCGTAGAGTCTCAGGGCAATGAGCAGTTCTTC
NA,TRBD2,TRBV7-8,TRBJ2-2,CASSLSGLAREAGELFF,TGTGCCAGCAGCTTATCCGGACTAGCGAGGGAGGCCGGGGAGCTGTTTTTT
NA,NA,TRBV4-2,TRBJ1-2,CASSQDGGSEYYGYTF,TGTGCCAGCAGCCAAGATGGGGGGTCGGAGTACTATGGCTACACCTTC
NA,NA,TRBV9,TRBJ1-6,CASSDPGNSPLHF,TGTGCCAGCAGCGATCCAGGGAATTCACCCCTCCACTTT
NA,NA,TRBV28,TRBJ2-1,CASRGGFLYNEQFF,TGTGCCAGCAGAGGCGGGTTCCTTTACAATGAGCAGTTCTTC
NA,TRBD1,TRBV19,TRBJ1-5,CASSNTGGWDQPQHF,TGTGCCAGTAGTAACACAGGGGGATGGGATCAGCCCCAGCATTTT
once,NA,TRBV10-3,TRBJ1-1,CAISAGKGINTEAFF,TGTGCCATCAGTGCCGGTAAGGGGATCAACACTGAAGCTTTCTTT
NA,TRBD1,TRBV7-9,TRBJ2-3,CASSLMGQATDTQYF,TGTGCCAGCAGCTTAATGGGACAGGCAACAGATACGCAGTATTTT
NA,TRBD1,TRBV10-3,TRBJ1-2,CAISGDSGYTF,TGTGCCATCAGTGGGGACAGCGGCTACACCTTC
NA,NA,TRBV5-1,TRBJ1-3,CASSPDRLGNTIYF,TGCGCCAGCAGTCCCGACAGACTCGGAAACACCATATATTTT
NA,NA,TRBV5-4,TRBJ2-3,CASSLAGGGDTQYF,TGTGCCAGCAGCTTGGCGGGGGGCGGGGATACGCAGTATTTT
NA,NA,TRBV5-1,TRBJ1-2,CASSSSGNPSYGYTF,TGCGCCAGCAGCTCATCAGGGAACCCATCCTATGGCTACACCTTC
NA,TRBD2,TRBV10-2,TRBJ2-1,CASAPAGGRNEQFF,TGCGCCAGCGCGCCTGCGGGGGGGCGGAATGAGCAGTTCTTC
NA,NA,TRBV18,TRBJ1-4,CASSPGGLEGELFF,TGTGCCAGCTCACCAGGGGGCCTCGAAGGAGAACTGTTTTTT
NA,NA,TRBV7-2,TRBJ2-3,CASSLSRDAGTDTQYF,TGTGCCAGCAGCCTCTCCCGGGACGCGGGGACAGATACGCAGTATTTT
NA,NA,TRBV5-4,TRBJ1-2,CASSLEVTANYGYTF,TGTGCCAGCAGCTTGGAGGTGACAGCTAACTATGGCTACACCTTC
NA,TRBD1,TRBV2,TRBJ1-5,CASSGTVRDQPQHF,TGTGCCAGCAGCGGGACAGTGAGAGATCAGCCCCAGCATTTT